This T cell receptor (beta chain) derives from a study of cytomegalovirus exposure and HLA in healthy donors. This clone has only one observation. The V end was cut by 1 base, the J end by 6 bases, with 10 bases between. This CDR3 has 15 amino acids. Germline V lookup: CDR1 SGHTA, CDR2 FQGTGA. Libraries were prepared by immunoSEQ multiplex PCR; TCRdb keeps only in-frame clonotypes and omits some of them. The data show 100,000 to 120,000 clones, roughly 86% seen once. The chain links TRBV7-3 to TRBJ1-6; D perhaps matches TRBD1 (5 bases). The receptor was derived from a woman under 30 in good health and CMV-seropositive. The sequenced sample was PBMCs. The CDR3 bases are TGTGCCAGCAGCTTAAACGGGGGTCCTAATTCACCCCTCCACTTT. Protein: CASSLNGGPNSPLHF.